The rows below give T cell receptor beta chains drawn from one sample of a study of blood T cells in healthy people across ages. TCRdb ran MiXCR on the 5' RACE reads and lists one entry per CDR3 protein. The table records about 1,800,000 distinct CDR3 sequences, 28% of them present only once. Sequencing input: blood. These receptors came from a woman aged 25 to 39 in good health. The CDR3 runs from the conserved cysteine through the conserved F or W. D genes are given only for firm matches. Only part of the rows carry a size: once, few, many, or a class if the clone is expanded.

v_call: TRBV7-2; clone_size: .; j_call: TRBJ1-6; d_call: .; cdr3_aa: CVSSLDRSSPPHF; cdr3_nt: TGTGTCAGCAGCCTCGACCGGAGTTCACCCCCCCACTTT
v_call: TRBV7-2; clone_size: once; j_call: TRBJ1-4; d_call: .; cdr3_aa: CASSLSGVGEKRFF; cdr3_nt: TGTGCCAGCAGCTTATCGGGGGTGGGTGAAAAACGGTTTTTT
v_call: TRBV12-3/TRBV12-4; clone_size: .; j_call: TRBJ1-5; d_call: TRBD1; cdr3_aa: CTSSWGTGHQPQHF; cdr3_nt: TGTACCAGCAGTTGGGGGACAGGGCACCAGCCCCAGCATTTT
v_call: TRBV5-5; clone_size: .; j_call: TRBJ1-2; d_call: .; cdr3_aa: CASSLAEEATATSYGYTF; cdr3_nt: TGTGCCAGCAGCTTGGCCGAGGAGGCGACAGCCACATCCTATGGCTACACCTTC
v_call: TRBV14; clone_size: few; j_call: TRBJ2-3; d_call: .; cdr3_aa: CASTAVNSGHTQYF; cdr3_nt: TGTGCCAGCACTGCGGTCAACTCGGGCCATACGCAGTATTTT
v_call: TRBV3-1; clone_size: few; j_call: TRBJ2-1; d_call: TRBD2; cdr3_aa: CASSQEAGGRPNEQFF; cdr3_nt: TGTGCCAGCAGCCAAGAAGCGGGGGGCCGGCCCAATGAGCAGTTCTTC
v_call: TRBV12-3/TRBV12-4; clone_size: .; j_call: TRBJ2-2; d_call: TRBD2; cdr3_aa: CAGSVSGAGELFF; cdr3_nt: TGTGCCGGCAGTGTGAGCGGGGCCGGGGAGCTGTTTTTT
v_call: TRBV6-4; clone_size: .; j_call: TRBJ2-1; d_call: TRBD2; cdr3_aa: CASSDSRLAGVGNEQFF; cdr3_nt: TGTGCCAGCAGTGACTCGAGACTAGCGGGAGTAGGGAATGAGCAGTTCTTC
v_call: TRBV5-5; clone_size: many; j_call: TRBJ1-1; d_call: .; cdr3_aa: CASSFLANTEAFF; cdr3_nt: TGTGCCAGCAGCTTCTTAGCGAACACTGAAGCTTTCTTT
v_call: TRBV5-1; clone_size: .; j_call: TRBJ2-4; d_call: .; cdr3_aa: CVSSPPGAIAKNIQYF; cdr3_nt: TGCGTCAGCAGTCCTCCGGGAGCTATAGCCAAAAACATTCAGTACTTC
v_call: TRBV6-6; clone_size: .; j_call: TRBJ1-1; d_call: .; cdr3_aa: CTSSYSVWTEAFF; cdr3_nt: TGTACCAGCAGTTACTCCGTGTGGACTGAAGCTTTCTTT
v_call: TRBV20-1; clone_size: .; j_call: TRBJ2-7; d_call: .; cdr3_aa: CSARDGRTGHEQYF; cdr3_nt: TGCAGTGCTAGAGATGGACGGACCGGACACGAGCAGTACTTC
v_call: TRBV29-1; clone_size: .; j_call: TRBJ2-2; d_call: .; cdr3_aa: CSVGTPNTGELFF; cdr3_nt: TGCAGCGTTGGGACACCCAACACCGGGGAGCTGTTTTTT
v_call: TRBV5-1; clone_size: .; j_call: TRBJ2-1; d_call: TRBD1; cdr3_aa: CASSPGQARYNEQFF; cdr3_nt: TGCGCCAGCAGCCCCGGACAGGCCCGATACAATGAGCAGTTCTTC
v_call: TRBV28; clone_size: .; j_call: TRBJ2-3; d_call: TRBD1; cdr3_aa: CASTPGGSAPQYF; cdr3_nt: TGTGCCAGTACTCCAGGGGGTTCAGCGCCCCAGTATTTT
v_call: TRBV27; clone_size: many; j_call: TRBJ2-7; d_call: .; cdr3_aa: CASSSRTVSYEQYF; cdr3_nt: TGTGCCAGCAGCTCCCGGACAGTTTCCTACGAGCAGTACTTC
v_call: TRBV5-1; clone_size: few; j_call: TRBJ1-1; d_call: .; cdr3_aa: CASTPEGIIYTEAFF; cdr3_nt: TGCGCCAGCACCCCGGAGGGGATCATTTACACTGAAGCTTTCTTT
v_call: TRBV7-9; clone_size: .; j_call: TRBJ1-2; d_call: .; cdr3_aa: CASSFSTNRYGYTF; cdr3_nt: TGTGCCAGCAGCTTTAGCACAAATCGCTATGGCTACACCTTC
v_call: TRBV10-3; clone_size: many; j_call: TRBJ2-1; d_call: .; cdr3_aa: CAISGSRGQEQFF; cdr3_nt: TGTGCCATCAGTGGGTCGCGGGGACAGGAGCAGTTCTTC
v_call: TRBV6-5; clone_size: many; j_call: TRBJ2-7; d_call: .; cdr3_aa: CASSYLGLGDEQYF; cdr3_nt: TGTGCCAGCAGTTATCTTGGTCTCGGGGACGAGCAGTACTTC
v_call: TRBV30; clone_size: few; j_call: TRBJ2-7; d_call: .; cdr3_aa: CAWSRAYYEQYF; cdr3_nt: TGTGCCTGGAGCCGGGCTTACTACGAGCAGTACTTC
v_call: TRBV7-9; clone_size: once; j_call: TRBJ1-6; d_call: .; cdr3_aa: CACSLSSPGSPLHF; cdr3_nt: TGTGCCTGCAGCTTATCTTCGCCGGGGTCACCCCTCCACTTT
v_call: TRBV28; clone_size: .; j_call: TRBJ1-1; d_call: .; cdr3_aa: CASTLTKGARSTEAFF; cdr3_nt: TGTGCCAGCACTCTGACGAAAGGGGCGAGGAGTACTGAAGCTTTCTTT
v_call: TRBV28; clone_size: few; j_call: TRBJ2-1; d_call: .; cdr3_aa: CASSSGGIEQFF; cdr3_nt: TGTGCCAGCAGCAGCGGAGGGATTGAGCAGTTCTTC
v_call: TRBV12-3/TRBV12-4; clone_size: many; j_call: TRBJ2-1; d_call: .; cdr3_aa: CASSDIHGGYNEQFF; cdr3_nt: TGTGCCAGCAGCGATATACACGGGGGATACAATGAGCAGTTCTTC
v_call: TRBV7-2; clone_size: .; j_call: TRBJ2-3; d_call: .; cdr3_aa: CASPLTEQVSTDTEYF; cdr3_nt: TGTGCCAGCCCCTTAACCGAGCAGGTTAGCACAGATACGGAGTATTTT
v_call: TRBV20-1; clone_size: .; j_call: TRBJ2-1; d_call: TRBD2; cdr3_aa: CSARDPTSGRARSYNEQFF; cdr3_nt: TGCAGTGCTAGAGATCCGACTAGCGGGAGGGCCCGCTCCTACAATGAGCAGTTCTTC
v_call: TRBV20-1; clone_size: few; j_call: TRBJ1-2; d_call: .; cdr3_aa: CSASQSPNYGYTF; cdr3_nt: TGCAGTGCTAGTCAGTCTCCTAACTATGGCTACACCTTC
v_call: TRBV5-5; clone_size: few; j_call: TRBJ2-2; d_call: .; cdr3_aa: CASSLGQSTGELFF; cdr3_nt: TGTGCCAGCAGCTTGGGCCAGAGCACCGGGGAGCTGTTTTTT
v_call: TRBV6-1; clone_size: many; j_call: TRBJ1-5; d_call: .; cdr3_aa: CASSEGQEGQPQHF; cdr3_nt: TGTGCCAGCAGTGAAGGTCAGGAGGGTCAGCCCCAGCATTTT
v_call: TRBV5-1; clone_size: few; j_call: TRBJ2-7; d_call: TRBD1; cdr3_aa: CASREAGQGAFEQYF; cdr3_nt: TGCGCCAGCAGAGAAGCGGGACAGGGGGCTTTTGAGCAGTACTTC
v_call: TRBV4-3; clone_size: few; j_call: TRBJ2-5; d_call: .; cdr3_aa: CASSQDRQQETQYF; cdr3_nt: TGCGCCAGCAGCCAAGATAGGCAGCAAGAGACCCAGTACTTC
v_call: TRBV12-3/TRBV12-4; clone_size: .; j_call: TRBJ2-5; d_call: .; cdr3_aa: CATQGPQETQYF; cdr3_nt: TGTGCCACCCAGGGACCGCAAGAGACCCAGTACTTC
v_call: TRBV5-1; clone_size: many; j_call: TRBJ2-7; d_call: .; cdr3_aa: CASSPKQGGVDEQYF; cdr3_nt: TGCGCCAGCAGCCCCAAGCAAGGGGGTGTAGACGAGCAGTACTTC
v_call: TRBV29-1; clone_size: once; j_call: TRBJ1-1; d_call: TRBD1; cdr3_aa: CSVEGTGEAFF; cdr3_nt: TGCAGCGTTGAAGGGACAGGGGAAGCTTTCTTT
v_call: TRBV28; clone_size: few; j_call: TRBJ1-2; d_call: TRBD1; cdr3_aa: CASSLLDRGQGGYTF; cdr3_nt: TGTGCCAGCAGTTTATTGGACAGGGGCCAAGGTGGCTACACCTTC